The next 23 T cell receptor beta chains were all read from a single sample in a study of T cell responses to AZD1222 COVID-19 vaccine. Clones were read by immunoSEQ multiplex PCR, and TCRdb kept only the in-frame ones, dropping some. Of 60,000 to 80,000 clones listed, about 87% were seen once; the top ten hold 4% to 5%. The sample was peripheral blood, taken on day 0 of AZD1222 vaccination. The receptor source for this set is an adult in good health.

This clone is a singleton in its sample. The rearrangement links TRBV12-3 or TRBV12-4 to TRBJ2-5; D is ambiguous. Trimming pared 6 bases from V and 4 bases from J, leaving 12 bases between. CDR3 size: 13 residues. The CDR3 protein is CASSGPVGETQYF. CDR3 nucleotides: TGTGCCAGCAGCGGGCCGGTGGGAGAGACCCAGTACTTC.

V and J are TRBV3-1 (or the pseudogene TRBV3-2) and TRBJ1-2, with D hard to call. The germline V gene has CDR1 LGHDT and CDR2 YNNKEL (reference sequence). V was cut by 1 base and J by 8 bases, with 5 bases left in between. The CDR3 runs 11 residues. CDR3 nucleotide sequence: TGTGCCAGCAGCCAAGCTTCCGGCTACACCTTC. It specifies CASSQASGYTF.

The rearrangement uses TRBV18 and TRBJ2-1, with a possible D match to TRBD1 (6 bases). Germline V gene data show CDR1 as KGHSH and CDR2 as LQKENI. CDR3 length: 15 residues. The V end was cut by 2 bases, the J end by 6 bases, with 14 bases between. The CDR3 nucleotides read TGTGCCAGCTCACCATTCGGACAGAGCAGCAATGAGCAGTTCTTC. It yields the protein CASSPFGQSSNEQFF.

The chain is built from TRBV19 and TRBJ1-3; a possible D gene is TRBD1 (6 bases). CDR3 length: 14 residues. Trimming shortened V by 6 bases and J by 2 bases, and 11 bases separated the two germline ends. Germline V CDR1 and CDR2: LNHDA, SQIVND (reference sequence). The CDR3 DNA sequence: TGTGCCAGTAGACAACAGGGAGCTGGAAACACCATATATTTT. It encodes CASRQQGAGNTIYF.

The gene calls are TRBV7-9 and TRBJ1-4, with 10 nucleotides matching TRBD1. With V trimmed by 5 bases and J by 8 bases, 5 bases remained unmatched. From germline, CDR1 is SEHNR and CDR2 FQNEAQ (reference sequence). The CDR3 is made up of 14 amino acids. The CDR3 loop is CASSPGTGDEKLFF. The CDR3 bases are TGTGCCAGCAGCCCCGGGACAGGGGACGAAAAACTGTTTTTT.

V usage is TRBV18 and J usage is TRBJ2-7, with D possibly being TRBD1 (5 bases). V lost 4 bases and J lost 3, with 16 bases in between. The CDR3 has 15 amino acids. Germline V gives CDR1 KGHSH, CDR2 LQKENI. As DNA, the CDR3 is TGTGCCAGCTCACATCCAGGGAAAGGGGACTACGAGCAGTACTTC. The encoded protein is CASSHPGKGDYEQYF.

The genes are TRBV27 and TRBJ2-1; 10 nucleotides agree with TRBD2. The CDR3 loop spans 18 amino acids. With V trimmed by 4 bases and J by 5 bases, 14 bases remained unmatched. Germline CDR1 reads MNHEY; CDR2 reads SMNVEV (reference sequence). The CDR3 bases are TGTGCCAGCAGTTCACACCCTTCTAGCGGGGGAAGGGACAATGAGCAGTTCTTC. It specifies CASSSHPSSGGRDNEQFF.

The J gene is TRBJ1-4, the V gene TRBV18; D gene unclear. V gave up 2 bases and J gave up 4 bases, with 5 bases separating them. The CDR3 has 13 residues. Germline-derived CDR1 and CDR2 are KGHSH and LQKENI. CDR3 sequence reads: CASSPGGNEKLFF. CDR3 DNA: TGTGCCAGCTCACCAGGAGGTAATGAAAAACTGTTTTTT. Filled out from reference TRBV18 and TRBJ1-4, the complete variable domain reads NAGVMQNPRHLVRRRGQEARLRCSPMKGHSHVYWYRQLPEEGLKFMVYLQKENIIDESGMPKERFSAEFPKEGPSILRIQQVVRGDSAAYFCASSPGGNEKLFFGSGTQLSVL.

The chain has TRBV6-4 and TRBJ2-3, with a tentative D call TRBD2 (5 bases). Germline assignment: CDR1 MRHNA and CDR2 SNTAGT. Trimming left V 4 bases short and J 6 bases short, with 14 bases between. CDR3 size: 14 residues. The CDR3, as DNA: TGTGCCAGCAGTGGAGCGGTGGGCTCGGATACGCAGTATTTT. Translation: CASSGAVGSDTQYF.

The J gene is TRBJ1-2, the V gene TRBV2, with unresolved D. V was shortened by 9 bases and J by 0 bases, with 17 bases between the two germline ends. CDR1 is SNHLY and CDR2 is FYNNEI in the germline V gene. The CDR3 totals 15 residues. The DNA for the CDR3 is TGTGCCAGAACTACGGTCAGCACCACTAACTATGGCTACACCTTC. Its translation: CARTTVSTTNYGYTF.

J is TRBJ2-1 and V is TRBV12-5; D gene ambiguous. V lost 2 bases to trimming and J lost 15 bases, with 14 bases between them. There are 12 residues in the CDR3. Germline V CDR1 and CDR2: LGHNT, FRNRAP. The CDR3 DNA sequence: TGTGCTAGTGGTTTGCTCAGCTGGCCTGTGTTCTTC. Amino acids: CASGLLSWPVFF.

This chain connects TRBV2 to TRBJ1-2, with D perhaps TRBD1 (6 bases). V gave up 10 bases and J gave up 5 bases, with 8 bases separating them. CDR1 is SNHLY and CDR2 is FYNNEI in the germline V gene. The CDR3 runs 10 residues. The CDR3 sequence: CATGQYGYTF. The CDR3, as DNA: TGTGCCACCGGACAGTATGGCTACACCTTC.

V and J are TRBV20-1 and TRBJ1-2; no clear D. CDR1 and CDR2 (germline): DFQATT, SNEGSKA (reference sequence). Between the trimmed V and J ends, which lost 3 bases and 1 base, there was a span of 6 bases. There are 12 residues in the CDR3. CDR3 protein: CSASTVNYGYTF. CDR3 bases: TGCAGTGCTAGTACGGTTAACTATGGCTACACCTTC.

CDR3 in amino acids: CSAGTDLTDTQYF. For the CDR3, the DNA is TGCAGCGCTGGGACGGACCTCACAGATACGCAGTATTTT. This sequence joins TRBV29-1 and TRBJ2-3; either TRBD1 or TRBD2 may fit D (5 bases each). V was pared by 7 bases and J by 2 bases, with 13 bases between. This CDR3 comprises 13 residues. In germline, CDR1 is SQVTM, CDR2 ANQGSEA.

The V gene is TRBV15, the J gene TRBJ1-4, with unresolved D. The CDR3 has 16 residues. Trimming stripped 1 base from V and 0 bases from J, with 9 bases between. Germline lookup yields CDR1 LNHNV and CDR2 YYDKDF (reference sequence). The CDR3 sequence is CATSRGDASTNEKLFF. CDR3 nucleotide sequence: TGTGCCACCAGCAGAGGCGACGCCTCAACTAATGAAAAACTGTTTTTT.

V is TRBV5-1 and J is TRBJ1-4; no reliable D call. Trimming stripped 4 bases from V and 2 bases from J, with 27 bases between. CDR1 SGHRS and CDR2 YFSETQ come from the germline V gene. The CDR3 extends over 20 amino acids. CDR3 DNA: TGCGCCAGCAGCCCTAAATTTTCATTTTCGGGGATTGGGACTAATGAAAAACTGTTTTTT. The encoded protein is CASSPKFSFSGIGTNEKLFF.

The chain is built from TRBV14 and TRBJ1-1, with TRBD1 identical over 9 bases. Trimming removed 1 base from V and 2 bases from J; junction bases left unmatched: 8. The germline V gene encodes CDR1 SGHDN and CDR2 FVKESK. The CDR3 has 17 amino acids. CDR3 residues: CASSQAGTGPENTEAFF. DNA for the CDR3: TGTGCCAGCAGCCAAGCCGGGACAGGGCCTGAAAACACTGAAGCTTTCTTT.

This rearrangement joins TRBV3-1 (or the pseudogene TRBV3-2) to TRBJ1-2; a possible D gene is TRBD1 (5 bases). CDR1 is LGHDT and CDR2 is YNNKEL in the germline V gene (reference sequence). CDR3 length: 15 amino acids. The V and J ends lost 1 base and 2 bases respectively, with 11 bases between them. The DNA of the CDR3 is TGTGCCAGCAGCCAAGGCTTGCGGGGCAACTATGGCTACACCTTC. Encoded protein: CASSQGLRGNYGYTF.

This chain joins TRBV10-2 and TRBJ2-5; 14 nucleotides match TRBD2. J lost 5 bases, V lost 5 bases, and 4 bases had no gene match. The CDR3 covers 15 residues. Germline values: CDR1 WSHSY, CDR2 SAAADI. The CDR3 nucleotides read TGCGCCAGCAGTCCGACTAGCGGGGGGGCGGAGACCCAGTACTTC. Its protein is CASSPTSGGAETQYF.

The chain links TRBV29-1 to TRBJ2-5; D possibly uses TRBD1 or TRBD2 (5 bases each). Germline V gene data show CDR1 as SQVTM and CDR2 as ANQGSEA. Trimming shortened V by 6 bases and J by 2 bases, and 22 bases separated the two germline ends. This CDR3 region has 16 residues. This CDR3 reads CSVSTGAAGLQETQYF. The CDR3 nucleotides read TGCAGCGTCTCGACCGGGGCAGCAGGTTTACAAGAGACCCAGTACTTC.

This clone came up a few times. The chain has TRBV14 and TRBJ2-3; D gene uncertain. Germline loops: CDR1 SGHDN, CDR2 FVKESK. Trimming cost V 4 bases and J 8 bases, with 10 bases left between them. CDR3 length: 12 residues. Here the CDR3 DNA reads TGTGCCAGCAGCCCCCGGGCCGGTACGCAGTATTTT. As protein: CASSPRAGTQYF.

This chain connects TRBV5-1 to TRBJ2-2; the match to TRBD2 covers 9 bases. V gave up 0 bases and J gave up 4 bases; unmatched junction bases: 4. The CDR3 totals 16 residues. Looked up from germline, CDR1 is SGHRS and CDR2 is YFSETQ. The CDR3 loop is CASSLAGSGGTGELFF. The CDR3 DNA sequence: TGCGCCAGCAGCTTGGCCGGTAGCGGGGGCACCGGGGAGCTGTTTTTT.

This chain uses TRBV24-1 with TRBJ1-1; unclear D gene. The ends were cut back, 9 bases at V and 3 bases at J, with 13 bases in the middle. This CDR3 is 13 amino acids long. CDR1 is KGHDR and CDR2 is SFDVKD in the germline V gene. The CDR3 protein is CATVPGRDTEAFF. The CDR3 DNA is TGTGCCACCGTTCCGGGTAGGGACACTGAAGCTTTCTTT.